The sequence of this TCR beta chain was determined in a study of Ad26.COV2.S vaccination and SARS-CoV-2 variants. As for the study in general: Of the COV1001 trial arms, the Ad26.COV2.S arm included the donor. Study results and limitations: Quantification of TCR breadth and depth may have yielded underestimates of total T cell responses.

V was cut by 2 bases and J by 8 bases, with 12 bases left in between. CDR1 is SGHAT and CDR2 is FQDESV in the germline V gene (reference sequence). The CDR3 covers 14 residues. Treatment reported: roughly 18 received Ad26.COV2.S at low or high dose, single or two shots; about five received placebo; per-sample allocation not given. Specimen acquisition occurred on day 63 following the initial vaccine or placebo injection. In Boston, an adult donor aged 18-55 years took part. Clones were sequenced by immunoSEQ multiplex PCR, and TCRdb holds only the in-frame ones, with some missing. The sample contains approximately 480,000 clones, about 83% of which appear only once. This clone came up a few times. The antigen is undetermined.

V is TRBV11-1 and J is TRBJ2-2; perhaps TRBD2 as D (7 bases). The source was peripheral blood, collected in a trial of Ad26.COV2.S vaccine versus placebo. The source is a person between 18 and 65 years old who received the Ad26.COV2.S COVID-19 vaccine or a placebo. CDR3 loop: CASSLTGGPGELFF. CDR3 sequence (DNA): TGTGCCAGCAGCTTAACCGGGGGGCCGGGGGAGCTGTTTTTT.